This T cell receptor (beta chain) stems from a study of Tregs in tolerant kidney transplant recipients. Assay: immunoSEQ multiplex PCR; the TCRdb copy retains only in-frame clones and omits some. This repertoire shows about 59,000 clones, around 83% found once; its top ten account for roughly 5.2%. V was trimmed by 9 bases and J by 2 bases, leaving 16 bases between them. CDR3 length: 14 residues. Looked up from germline, CDR1 is SNHLY and CDR2 is FYNNEI. CD4+CD25+CD127- Tregs, CD4+CD25- non-Tregs, CD4 and CD8 cells were sorted. The sequence was obtained from a human donor in good health. The sample consisted of CD4+ T cells from blood. The chain joins TRBV2 to TRBJ1-1; TRBD1 might be the D (5 bases). The CDR3 sequence: CARSFPTANTEAFF. CDR3 bases: TGTGCCAGATCCTTCCCGACAGCCAACACTGAAGCTTTCTTT.